The 27 T cell receptor beta chains below come from one sample, sequenced in a study of T cells in Graves' hyperthyroidism and ophthalmopathy (dated by TCRdb to between 2018 and 2021). Libraries were made using multiplex PCR. The sequencing machine was an Illumina HiSeq 2000. Amplification of TCR beta CDR3 regions was carried out from RNA transcripts. The TCR CDR3 was subjected to a first round of RT-PCR using the HTBI primer set and the Qiagen OneStep RT-PCR kit. Using fastp at Q25 and MiXCR, TCRdb reprocessed the public reads and kept productive beta chains. Rows are unified per CDR3 protein, each entry keeping the most common DNA and genes. The sample table holds about 520,000 distinct CDR3 sequences, of which approximately 25% were seen once. The ten largest clonotypes hold around 11% of the sample. Sequenced input: blood. The receptors shown here come from a woman aged 25-40 years with Graves' ophthalmopathy.

In this sample, this clonotype turned up many times. This chain connects TRBV27 to TRBJ2-7; tentative D call: TRBD1 (6 bases). V lost 6 bases, J lost 2 bases, and 17 bases lay in between. Germline assignment: CDR1 MNHEY and CDR2 SMNVEV (reference sequence). This CDR3 is built from 15 residues. The DNA of the CDR3 is TGTGCCAGCAGACGAACCCCGGACAGCCCCTACGAGCAGTACTTC. It encodes CASRRTPDSPYEQYF.

This clonotype was observed at least ten times. The V gene is TRBV7-2, the J gene TRBJ1-5; tentative D call: TRBD1 (5 bases). Germline lookup yields CDR1 SGHTA and CDR2 FQGNSA. With 2 bases removed from V and 2 bases from J, the gap between germline ends came to 13 bases. CDR3 length equals 16 residues. For the CDR3, the DNA is TGTGCCAGCAGCTTACCAGGGTATCAGGGCAATCAGCCCCAGCATTTT. It specifies CASSLPGYQGNQPQHF.

Turning to this clonotype: This may arise from a read error, as a much more abundant clone is one base away. The V call is TRBV3-1, the J call TRBJ1-1; D remains ambiguous. The CDR3 spans 14 residues. The V gene's germline CDR1 is LGHDT and CDR2 YNNKEL (reference sequence). The CDR3 protein is CASSQSGVGTEAVF. DNA of the CDR3: TGTGCCAGCAGCCAATCCGGGGTAGGCACTGAAGCTGTCTTT. The full variable domain, rest sourced from reference TRBV3-1 and TRBJ1-1, is DTAVSQTPKYLVTQMGNDKSIKCEQNLGHDTMYWYKQDSKKFLKIMFSYNNKELIINETVPNRFSPKSPDKAHLNLHINSLELGDSAVYFCASSQSGVGTEAVFGQGTRLTVV.

Many counts were recorded for this clonotype. V and J are TRBV7-9 and TRBJ1-2; maybe TRBD1 (6 bases). This CDR3 region has 15 residues. Germline loops: CDR1 SEHNR, CDR2 FQNEAQ (reference sequence). With 5 bases removed from V and 0 bases from J, the gap between germline ends came to 13 bases. The CDR3, as DNA: TGTGCCAGCAGCGCCTCCGGGACAACTAACTATGGCTACACCTTC. Translating gives CASSASGTTNYGYTF.

This clonotype was seen more than once but under ten times. The chain uses TRBV28 and TRBJ1-1; 7 bases agree with TRBD1. The junction had 10 bases not matched to a gene; V was cut back by 5 bases and J by 4 bases. CDR3 size: 15 residues. The germline gives CDR1 MDHEN, CDR2 SYDVKM. CDR3 protein: CASSPIRGGVTEAFF. In DNA form, the CDR3 reads TGTGCCAGCAGTCCCATCAGGGGGGGAGTCACTGAAGCTTTCTTT.

This clonotype was detected a few times. This is likely a read error, given that the CDR3 carries no conserved phenylalanine or tryptophan at its end. V gene TRBV15 combines with J gene TRBJ1-1; D is ambiguous. Germline V gene lookup returns CDR1 LNHNV and CDR2 YYDKDF (reference sequence). This CDR3 is built from 12 residues. The CDR3 here is CATSRGVAEAFY. Here the CDR3 DNA reads TGTGCCACTAGCAGAGGAGTGGCTGAAGCTTTCTAT.

To note about this clonotype: This could be a read error, since a much larger clone is one nucleotide away. The rearrangement uses TRBV6-2 or TRBV6-3 and TRBJ1-3, with D possibly TRBD1 on 5 matching bases. V was pared by 6 bases and J by 2 bases, with 23 bases between. In germline, CDR1 is MNHEY, CDR2 SVGEGT. There are 18 residues in the CDR3. CDR3 sequence (DNA): TGTGCCAGCAGGTTGTCCTTAGGGTCGCAGGGCCCTGGAAACACCATATATTTT. Translation gives CASRLSLGSQGPGNTIYF.

J is TRBJ2-2 and V is TRBV10-3; D not resolved. The CDR3 runs to 15 residues. V was clipped by 0 bases and J by 4 bases, with 9 bases between them. The germline CDR1 and CDR2 sequences are ENHRY and SYGVKD. This CDR3 reads CAISESGSRTGELFF. CDR3 sequence (DNA): TGTGCCATCAGTGAGTCAGGGTCCCGCACCGGGGAGCTGTTTTTT.

The chain couples TRBV6-2 or TRBV6-3 to TRBJ2-7; D ambiguous. Trimming removed 0 bases from V and 2 bases from J, with 8 bases in between. CDR1 MNHEY and CDR2 SVGEGT come from the germline V gene. The CDR3 contains 14 residues. The CDR3 reads CASSYSTPAYEQYF. CDR3 sequence (DNA): TGTGCCAGCAGTTACTCGACACCAGCCTACGAGCAGTACTTC.

There are many counts of this clonotype. The chain is built from TRBV13 and TRBJ1-1; 7 bases align to TRBD1. CDR1 is PRHDT and CDR2 is FYEKMQ in the germline V gene (reference sequence). The junction had 7 bases not matched to a gene; V was cut back by 8 bases and J by 1 base. This CDR3 spans 14 amino acids. The CDR3 region is CASQTGVGNTEAFF. CDR3 nucleotide sequence: TGTGCCAGCCAAACAGGGGTGGGGAACACTGAAGCTTTCTTT. Using reference TRBV13 and TRBJ1-1 for the parts outside the CDR3, the full variable domain is AAGVIQSPRHLIKEKRETATLKCYPIPRHDTVYWYQQGPGQDPQFLISFYEKMQSDKGSIPDRFSAQQFSDYHSELNMSSLELGDSALYFCASQTGVGNTEAFFGQGTRLTVV.

This clonotype was seen repeatedly, ten times or more. V usage is TRBV5-1 and J usage is TRBJ2-2, with TRBD2 identical over 13 bases. Germline values: CDR1 SGHRS, CDR2 YFSETQ. The CDR3 length is 15 residues. Unmatched junction bases numbered 4, after V lost 4 bases and J lost 7 bases. Here the CDR3 reads CASSPGLAGVGELFF. CDR3 nucleotide sequence: TGCGCCAGCAGCCCAGGACTAGCGGGAGTCGGGGAGCTGTTTTTT.

This clonotype was picked up a small number of times. V gene TRBV3-1 combines with J gene TRBJ2-7; unclear D gene. The CDR3 consists of 14 residues. The germline V and J ends were trimmed by 0 bases and 9 bases, with 15 bases remaining between them. From germline, CDR1 is LGHDT and CDR2 YNNKEL (reference sequence). In DNA form, the CDR3 reads TGTGCCAGCAGCCAAGATCTTGACACTCTGGCGCAGTACTTC. This encodes CASSQDLDTLAQYF.

This chain connects TRBV6-5 to TRBJ1-1, with 12 positions matching TRBD1. The CDR3 loop spans 17 amino acids. Germline-derived CDR1 and CDR2 are MNHEY and SVGAGI. V lost 0 bases and J lost 0; bases outside the gene matches: 2. Here the CDR3 reads CASSYSGTGGLNTEAFF. CDR3 nucleotide sequence: TGTGCCAGCAGTTACTCCGGGACAGGGGGCCTGAACACTGAAGCTTTCTTT.

Ten or more counts support this clonotype. The CDR3 loop is CASSFASGEQYF. The CDR3 DNA follows: TGTGCCAGCAGTTTTGCGTCAGGCGAGCAGTACTTC. The rearrangement links TRBV12-3 or TRBV12-4 to TRBJ2-7; D not certain. The CDR3 consists of 12 residues. Trimming removed 3 bases at V and 6 bases at J, with 9 bases between.

In DNA, the CDR3 is TGTGCCAGCAGCGTAGGGGCCAGGGCTGGGGAGCTGTTTTTT. It specifies CASSVGARAGELFF. The chain is built from TRBV11-1 and TRBJ2-2; D is possibly TRBD1 (5 bases). CDR1 is SGHAT, CDR2 FQDESV, per germline (reference sequence). Trimming took 5 bases from V and 8 from J, leaving 15 bases between them. The CDR3 sequence is 14 residues long.

This clonotype was seen at least ten times. The V gene is TRBV12-3 or TRBV12-4, the J gene TRBJ2-2, with 11 bases that match TRBD2. This CDR3 has 16 residues. The J segment lost 2 bases and the V segment lost 6 bases, leaving 5 bases of the junction unmatched. The CDR3 bases are TGTGCCAGCAGACGCCGACTAGCGGGAAACACCGGGGAGCTGTTTTTT. It yields the protein CASRRRLAGNTGELFF.

The chain couples TRBV13 to TRBJ1-6; D might be TRBD1 (6 bases). CDR1 is PRHDT and CDR2 is FYEKMQ in the germline V gene (reference sequence). The ends were cut back, 5 bases at V and 4 bases at J, with 15 bases in the middle. This CDR3 comprises 16 residues. This CDR3 is CASSKYRVDYNSPLHF. The CDR3 nucleotides read TGTGCCAGCAGCAAGTACAGGGTTGATTATAATTCACCCCTCCACTTT.

This clonotype has a count of ten or more. This rearrangement joins TRBV12-3 or TRBV12-4 to TRBJ1-1; no definite D call. The CDR3 extends over 15 amino acids. The V end was cut by 5 bases, the J end by 8 bases, with 21 bases between. This chain's CDR3 is CASSRTGGQPGEAFF. In nucleotides, the CDR3 is TGTGCCAGCAGTCGGACGGGAGGTCAGCCCGGGGAAGCTTTCTTT.

The chain joins TRBV20-1 to TRBJ1-2; 7 nucleotides match TRBD1. Germline V gene sequence: CDR1 DFQATT, CDR2 SNEGSKA (reference sequence). Trimming at V came to 5 bases and at J to 1 base, leaving 4 bases not matched to a gene. The CDR3 is 13 residues long. CDR3 DNA: TGCAGTGCTCGGGACAGATTTAACTATGGCTACACCTTC. As protein: CSARDRFNYGYTF.

J is TRBJ2-3 and V is TRBV20-1; 7 bases align to TRBD2. This CDR3 has 13 amino acids. V dropped 3 bases and J dropped 4; count of bases not matched to a gene: 4. CDR1 is DFQATT and CDR2 is SNEGSKA in the germline V gene (reference sequence). Written as DNA, the CDR3 is TGCAGTGCTAGTGGGGGGGGTGCAGATACGCAGTATTTT. Its protein product is CSASGGGADTQYF.

Many counts were recorded for this clonotype. This chain joins TRBV2 and TRBJ2-5; D gene ambiguous. The CDR3 is 13 residues long. Between the trimmed V and J ends, which lost 5 bases and 7 bases, there was a span of 14 bases. Germline V gene sequence: CDR1 SNHLY, CDR2 FYNNEI. CDR3 loop: CASSYDPVGTQYF. The CDR3 nucleotides read TGTGCCAGCAGTTACGACCCGGTCGGGACCCAGTACTTC. The whole variable domain, filled in from reference TRBV2 and TRBJ2-5, reads EPEVTQTPSHQVTQMGQEVILRCVPISNHLYFYWYRQILGQKVEFLVSFYNNEISEKSEIFDDQFSVERPDGSNFTLKIRSTKLEDSAMYFCASSYDPVGTQYFGPGTRLLVL.

This clonotype was detected many times. The chain couples TRBV6-2 or TRBV6-3 to TRBJ1-1, with TRBD1 matching over 9 bases. Germline CDR1 is MNHEY and CDR2 is SVGEGT. V was pared by 2 bases and J by 6 bases, with 4 bases of the junction left unmatched. The CDR3 runs 14 residues. CDR3 DNA: TGTGCCAGCAGTTACCACAGGGGGCAATCTGAAGCTTTCTTT. This translates into CASSYHRGQSEAFF.

Many counts were recorded for this clonotype. The chain combines TRBV11-2 with TRBJ2-7; weak D call: TRBD1 (6 bases). There are 14 residues in the CDR3. Germline V lookup: CDR1 SGHAT, CDR2 FQNNGV. The ends were cut back, 4 bases at V and 5 bases at J, with 15 bases in the middle. CDR3 DNA: TGTGCCAGCAGCTCTATACAGGGAACCCACGAGCAGTACTTC. Protein: CASSSIQGTHEQYF.

This clonotype was counted ten times or more. The V call is TRBV27, the J call TRBJ1-5; D not certain. This CDR3 is built from 14 residues. V lost 0 bases to trimming and J lost 2 bases, with 5 bases between them. The V gene's germline CDR1 is MNHEY and CDR2 SMNVEV (reference sequence). The CDR3 loop reads CASSLSAGNQPQHF. Written as DNA, the CDR3 is TGTGCCAGCAGTTTATCGGCGGGCAATCAGCCCCAGCATTTT.

V and J are TRBV6-5 and TRBJ1-6; D unclear. Germline V gives CDR1 MNHEY, CDR2 SVGAGI. Trimming left V 0 bases short and J 3 bases short, with 0 bases between. The CDR3 is 13 amino acids. CDR3 residues: CASSYSYNSPLHF. The DNA of the CDR3 is TGTGCCAGCAGTTACTCCTATAATTCACCCCTCCACTTT.

This clonotype was detected many times. V and J are TRBV6-1 and TRBJ1-2; a weak D match, TRBD1 (6 bases). The germline V gene encodes CDR1 MNHNS and CDR2 SASEGT. V dropped 6 bases and J dropped 6 bases, with 20 bases sitting between them. CDR3 length: 15 residues. The CDR3, as DNA: TGTGCCAGCAGGACAGGACTCGTCGGTTCCCATGGCTACACCTTC. It specifies CASRTGLVGSHGYTF.

This clonotype has just a few counts. The rearrangement uses TRBV9 and TRBJ1-6; 9 bases line up with TRBD1. Losses at the gene ends were 0 bases for V and 7 bases for J; bases not matched to a gene: 2. Germline V lookup: CDR1 SGDLS, CDR2 YYNGEE. There are 15 residues in the CDR3. CDR3 in amino acids: CASSVGGQGNSPLHF. CDR3 sequence (DNA): TGTGCCAGCAGCGTAGGGGGACAGGGAAATTCACCCCTCCACTTT.